This T cell receptor beta chain was obtained from a study of CD8 T cells in Susac syndrome. Peripheral blood CD8+ and CD4+ T cells were profiled by TCR beta sequencing. RNA, at about 0.45 to 1 ug, was reverse transcribed with random hexamers. An immunoSEQ multiplex PCR generated amplified TCR beta CDR3 products spanning 54 Vbeta and 13 Jbeta. TCRdb analysed the immunoSEQ multiplex PCR reads with MiXCR anew, one entry per CDR3 protein. The sample shows some 110,000 distinct CDR3 sequences, around 96% of them seen only once. Germline CDR1 is SQVTM and CDR2 is ANQGSEA. The CDR3 length is 14 residues. The ends lost 7 bases at V and 6 bases at J; junction bases unmatched: 9.

The sequence was obtained from a human donor in good health. The sequencing input was CD4+ T cells from PBMCs. The rearrangement joins TRBV29-1 to TRBJ2-1, with 10 bases that match TRBD2. Here the CDR3 DNA reads TGCAGCGCCTCCTTACTAGCGGGACTCAATGAGCAGTTCTTC. It specifies CSASLLAGLNEQFF.